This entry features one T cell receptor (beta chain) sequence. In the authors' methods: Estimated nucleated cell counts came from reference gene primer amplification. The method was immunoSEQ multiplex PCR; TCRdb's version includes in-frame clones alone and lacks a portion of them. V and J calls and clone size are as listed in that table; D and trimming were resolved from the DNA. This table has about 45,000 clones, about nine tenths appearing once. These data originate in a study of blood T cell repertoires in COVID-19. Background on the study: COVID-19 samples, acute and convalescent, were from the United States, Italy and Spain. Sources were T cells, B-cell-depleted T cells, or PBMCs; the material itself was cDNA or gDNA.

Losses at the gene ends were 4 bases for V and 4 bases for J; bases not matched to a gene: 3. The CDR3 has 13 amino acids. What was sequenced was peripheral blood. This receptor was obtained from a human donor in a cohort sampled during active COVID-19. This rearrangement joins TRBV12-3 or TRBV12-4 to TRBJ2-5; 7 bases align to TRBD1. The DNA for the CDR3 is TGTGCCAGCAGTTGGGACAGAGGAGAGACCCAGTACTTC. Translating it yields CASSWDRGETQYF.